This T cell receptor beta chain is from a study of shared clonotypes between healthy human individuals. About the research overall: Two female and a few male donors aged 18 to 49 were enrolled.

With regard to this clone: Its antigen remains unknown.

Donation came from healthy HIV-negative adults that had no recent acute infections or vaccinations. Study findings and constraints: Some clonotypes were shared by all four sorted-subset donors, while others were not shared. The non-shared ones had lower generation probabilities than the shared ones.

The data were produced by immunoSEQ multiplex PCR, yet TCRdb's version contains in-frame clones alone and is incomplete. The sample contains roughly 660,000 clones, about nine tenths of which appear only once. Sequencing was carried out using memory CD8+ T cells from PBMCs. Subset of the sample: CD45RO+ cells pooled with CCR7-negative TemRA cells. The receptor was derived from a man younger than 30 in good health. Some clones in this sample may be carry-over from other donors' samples.

CDR3 nucleotides: TGTGCCAGCGCAACTAGCGGGGCTCTCTACGAGCAGTACTTC. Amino acid sequence: CASATSGALYEQYF. The chain recombines TRBV27 with TRBJ2-7, with TRBD2 matching 10 bases. From germline, CDR1 is MNHEY and CDR2 SMNVEV (reference sequence). After removal of 8 bases from V and 3 bases from J, the junction contained 7 bases not matched to a gene. CDR3 size: 14 residues.